The sequence of this T cell receptor beta chain was determined in a study of vaccination effects on CD4 cells after COVID-19. General study findings and limits: Early post-infection timepoints were absent, and convalescent patients were few.

In the case of this clone: Its target is not known.

Germline values: CDR1 SGHVS, CDR2 FQNEAQ. Trimming removed 5 bases from V and 5 bases from J; junction bases left unmatched: 6. This CDR3 contains 15 residues. Generated by immunoSEQ multiplex PCR, the TCRdb table keeps only in-frame clones and is missing some. The top ten clones hold 14% to 15% of a sample with 35,000 to 40,000 clones, roughly 62% of them seen once. Antigen-specific CD4+ T cell clonotypes were called by their expansion after viral peptide-pool culture in ViraFEST. Once cultured for under 11 days, the cells underwent separation to obtain CD4+ T cells. Prior SARS-CoV-2 infection was absent in the vaccine recipients, as shown by negative nucleocapsid antibodies. IL-2 medium supplanted half the medium on days 3 and 7.

The specimen comprised CD4+ T cells from PBMCs cultured with HCoV-OC43 spike peptides, sampled before COVID-19 vaccination. Subset given: HCoV-OC43 spike overlapping peptide pool stimulation. The chain combines TRBV7-8 with TRBJ1-6, with 7 bases matching TRBD1. This TCR came from a human donor who received a COVID-19 vaccine. This CDR3 is CASSRGDSDNSPLHF. DNA for the CDR3: TGTGCCAGCAGCCGTGGGGACAGTGATAATTCACCCCTCCACTTT.